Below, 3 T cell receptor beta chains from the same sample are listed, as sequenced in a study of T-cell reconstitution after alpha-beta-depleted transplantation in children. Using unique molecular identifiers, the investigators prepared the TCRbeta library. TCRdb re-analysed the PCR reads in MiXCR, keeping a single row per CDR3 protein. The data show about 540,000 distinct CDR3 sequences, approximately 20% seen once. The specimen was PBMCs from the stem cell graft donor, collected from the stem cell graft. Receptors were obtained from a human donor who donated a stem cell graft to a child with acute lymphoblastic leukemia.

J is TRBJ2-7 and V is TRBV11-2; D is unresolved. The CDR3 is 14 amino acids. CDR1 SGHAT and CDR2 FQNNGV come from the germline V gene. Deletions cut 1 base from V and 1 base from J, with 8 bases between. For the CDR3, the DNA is TGTGCCAGCAGCTTAGGGTTCAGGTCCTACGAGCAGTACTTC. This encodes CASSLGFRSYEQYF.

CDR3: CASTLQGANVLTF. The DNA for the CDR3 is TGTGCCAGCACCCTCCAGGGGGCCAACGTCCTGACTTTC. The rearrangement uses TRBV7-9 and TRBJ2-6; D is uncertain. CDR3 length: 13 amino acids. Trimming took 7 bases from V and 4 from J, leaving 8 bases between them. Germline CDR1 is SEHNR and CDR2 is FQNEAQ (reference sequence).

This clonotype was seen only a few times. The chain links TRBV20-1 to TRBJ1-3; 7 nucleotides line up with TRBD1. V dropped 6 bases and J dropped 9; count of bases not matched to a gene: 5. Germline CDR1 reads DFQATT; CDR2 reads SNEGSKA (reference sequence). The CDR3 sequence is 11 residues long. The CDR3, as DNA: TGCAGTGCAGACAGGGAAGGCACCATATATTTT. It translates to CSADREGTIYF.